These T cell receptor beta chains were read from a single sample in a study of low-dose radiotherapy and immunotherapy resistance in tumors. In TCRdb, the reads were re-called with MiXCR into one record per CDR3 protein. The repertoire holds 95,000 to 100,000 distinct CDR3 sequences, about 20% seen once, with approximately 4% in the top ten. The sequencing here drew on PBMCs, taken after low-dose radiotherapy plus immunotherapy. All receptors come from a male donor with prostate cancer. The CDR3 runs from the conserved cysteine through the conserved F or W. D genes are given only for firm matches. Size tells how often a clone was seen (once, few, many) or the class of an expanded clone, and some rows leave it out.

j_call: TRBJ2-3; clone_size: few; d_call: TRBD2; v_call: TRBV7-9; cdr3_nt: TGTGCCAGCAGCCGTGGGACTAGCGGGAGTAACACAGATACGCAGTATTTT; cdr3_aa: CASSRGTSGSNTDTQYF
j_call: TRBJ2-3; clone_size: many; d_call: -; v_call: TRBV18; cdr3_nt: TGTGCCAGCTCGACTCAGGGGTCCGATACGCAGTATTTT; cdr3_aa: CASSTQGSDTQYF
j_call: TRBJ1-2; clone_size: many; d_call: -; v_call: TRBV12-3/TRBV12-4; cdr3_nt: TGTGCCAGCAGTTTAGGGAAGGGCTATGGCTACACCTTC; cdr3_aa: CASSLGKGYGYTF
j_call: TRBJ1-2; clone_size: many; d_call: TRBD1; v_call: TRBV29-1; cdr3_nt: TGCAGCGTGACCGGGACAGGGGGACTCTATGGCTACACCTTC; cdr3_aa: CSVTGTGGLYGYTF
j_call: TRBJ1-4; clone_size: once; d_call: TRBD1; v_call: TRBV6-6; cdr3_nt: TGTGCCAGCAGTTTTGACAGGGCCGGGGAGGAAAAACTGTTTTTT; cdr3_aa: CASSFDRAGEEKLFF
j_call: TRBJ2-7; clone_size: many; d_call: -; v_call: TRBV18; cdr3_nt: TGTGCCAGCTCACCCAGGCCCGGGGCCTACGAGCAGTACTTC; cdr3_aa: CASSPRPGAYEQYF
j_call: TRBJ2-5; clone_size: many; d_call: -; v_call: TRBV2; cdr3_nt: TGTGCCAGCAGTCCTCTTGGGGGGCAAGAGACCCAGTACTTC; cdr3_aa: CASSPLGGQETQYF
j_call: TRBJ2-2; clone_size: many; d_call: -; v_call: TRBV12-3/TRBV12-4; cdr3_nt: TGTGCCAGCAGTTTTAGAACGGGCGGGGAGCTGTTTTTT; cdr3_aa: CASSFRTGGELFF
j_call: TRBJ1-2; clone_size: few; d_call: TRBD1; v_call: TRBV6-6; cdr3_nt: TGTGCCAGCAGCGACAGGGGGCAATTTGGCTACACCTTC; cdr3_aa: CASSDRGQFGYTF
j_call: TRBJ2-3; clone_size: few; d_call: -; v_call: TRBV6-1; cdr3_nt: TGTGCCAGCAGCGAGGCTATGTGGGCAGGCACAGATACGCAGTATTTT; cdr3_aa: CASSEAMWAGTDTQYF
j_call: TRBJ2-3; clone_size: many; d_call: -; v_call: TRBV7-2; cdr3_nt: TGTGCCAGCAGCTTAAGGACGAGGGATACGCAGTATTTT; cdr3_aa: CASSLRTRDTQYF
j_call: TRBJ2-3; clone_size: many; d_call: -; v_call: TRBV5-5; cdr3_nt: TGTGCCAGCAGCTTGGGGCCAGCGATGGCCACAGATACGCAGTATTTT; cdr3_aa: CASSLGPAMATDTQYF
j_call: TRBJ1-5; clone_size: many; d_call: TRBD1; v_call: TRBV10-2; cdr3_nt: TGCGCCAGCAACGTGGACAGGAGGGAGCCCCAGCATTTT; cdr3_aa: CASNVDRREPQHF
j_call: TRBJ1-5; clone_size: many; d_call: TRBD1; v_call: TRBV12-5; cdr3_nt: TGTGCTAGTGGTGGACAGGGGGCCAATCAGCCCCAGCATTTT; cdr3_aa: CASGGQGANQPQHF
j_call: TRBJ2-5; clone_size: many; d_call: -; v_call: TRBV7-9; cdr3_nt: TGTGCCAGCAGCTCGTCAGAGACCCAGTACTTC; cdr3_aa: CASSSSETQYF
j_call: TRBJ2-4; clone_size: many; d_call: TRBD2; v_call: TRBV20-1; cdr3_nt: TGCAGTAGGAACGGGAGGAAAAACATTCAGTACTTC; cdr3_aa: CSRNGRKNIQYF
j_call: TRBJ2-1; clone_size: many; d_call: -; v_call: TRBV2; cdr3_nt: TGTGCCAGCAGTGAATCTTGGGGCGGGGGCGCGAAGGATGAGCAGTTCTTC; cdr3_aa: CASSESWGGGAKDEQFF
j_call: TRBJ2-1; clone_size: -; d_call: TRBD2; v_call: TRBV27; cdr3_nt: TGTGCCAGCAGTTTCGCGGGAGCGGGCAATGAGCAGTTCTTC; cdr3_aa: CASSFAGAGNEQFF
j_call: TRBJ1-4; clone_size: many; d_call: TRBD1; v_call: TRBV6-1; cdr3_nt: TGTGCCAGCAGTGAAGCAGGACCAGGGGGCCGTCGAACTAATGAAAAACTGTTTTTT; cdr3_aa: CASSEAGPGGRRTNEKLFF
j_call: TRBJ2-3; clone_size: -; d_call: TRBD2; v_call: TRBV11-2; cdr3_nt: TGTGCCAGCCGGAAGGGGGTTAGCGGGGATTCAGATACGCAGTATTTT; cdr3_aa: CASRKGVSGDSDTQYF
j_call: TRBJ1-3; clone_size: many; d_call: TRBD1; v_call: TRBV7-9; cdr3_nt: TGTGCCAGCAGCTCAGGGGGAACTGGAAACACCATATATTTT; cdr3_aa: CASSSGGTGNTIYF
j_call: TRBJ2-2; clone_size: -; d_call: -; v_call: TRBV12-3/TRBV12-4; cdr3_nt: -; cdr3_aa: CAISESRQSFFGREHRGAVFF
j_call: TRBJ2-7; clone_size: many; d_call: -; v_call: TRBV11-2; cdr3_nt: TGTGCCAGCAGCTCAGGAGTGGGCTACGAGCAGTACTTC; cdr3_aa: CASSSGVGYEQYF
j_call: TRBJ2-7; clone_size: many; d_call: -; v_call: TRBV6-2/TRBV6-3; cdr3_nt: TGTGCCAGCAGTGAACGACAGTTCGCCTACGAGCAGTACTTC; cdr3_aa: CASSERQFAYEQYF
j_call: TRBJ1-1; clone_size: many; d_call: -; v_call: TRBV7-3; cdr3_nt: TGTGCCAGCAGCTTAATACGCAGGGTAAGGAACACTGAAGCTTTCTTT; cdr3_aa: CASSLIRRVRNTEAFF
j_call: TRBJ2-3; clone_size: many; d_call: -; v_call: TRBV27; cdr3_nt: TGTGCCACCCTTCCCAGGGTAACTAGCACAGATACGCAGTATTTT; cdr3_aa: CATLPRVTSTDTQYF
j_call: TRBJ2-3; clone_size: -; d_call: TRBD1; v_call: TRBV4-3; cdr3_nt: TGCGCCAGCGGGGGACAGGGGGCGGATACGCAGTATTTT; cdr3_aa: CASGGQGADTQYF
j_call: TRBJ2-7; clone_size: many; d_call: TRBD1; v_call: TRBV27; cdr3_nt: TGTGCCAGCAGTTTCCAGACAGGGGTCCTCTACGAGCAGTACTTC; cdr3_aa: CASSFQTGVLYEQYF
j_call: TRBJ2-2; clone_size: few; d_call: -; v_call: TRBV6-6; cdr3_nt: TGTGCCAGCAGTTACTCGGGGCACACCGGGGAGCTGTTTTTT; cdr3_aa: CASSYSGHTGELFF
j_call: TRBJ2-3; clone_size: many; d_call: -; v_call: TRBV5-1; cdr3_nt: TGCGCCAGCAGCTTTGGGATTCAGGCAGATACGCAGTATTTT; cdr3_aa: CASSFGIQADTQYF
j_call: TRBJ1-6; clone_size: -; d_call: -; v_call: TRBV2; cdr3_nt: TGTGCCAGCAGTGGTTCCGGCGGTAGGAATTCACCCCTCCACTTT; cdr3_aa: CASSGSGGRNSPLHF
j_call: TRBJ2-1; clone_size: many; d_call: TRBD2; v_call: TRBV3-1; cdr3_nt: TGTGCCAGCAGCCAAGTAGCAACTAGCGGGGGCCGAAACAATGAGCAGTTCTTC; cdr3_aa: CASSQVATSGGRNNEQFF
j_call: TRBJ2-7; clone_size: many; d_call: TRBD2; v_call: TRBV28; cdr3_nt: TGTGCCAGCAGCTTATCGGGGGGTAACCGCTACGAGCAGTACTTC; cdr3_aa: CASSLSGGNRYEQYF
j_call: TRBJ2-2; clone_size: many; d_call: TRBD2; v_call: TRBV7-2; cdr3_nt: TGTGCCAGCAGCTTGACTAGCGGGGAAGCCGGGGAGCTGTTTTTT; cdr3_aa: CASSLTSGEAGELFF
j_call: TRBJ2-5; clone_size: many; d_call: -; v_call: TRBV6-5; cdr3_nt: TGTGCCAGCAGTTTTGGGGGGGCCCAGGAGACCCAGTACTTC; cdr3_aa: CASSFGGAQETQYF